This is a list of T cell receptor beta chains from one sample in a study of T cells after yellow fever vaccination. TCRdb re-derived calls from the 5' RACE reads in MiXCR, one entry per CDR3 protein. The sample consists of about 99,000 distinct CDR3 sequences, roughly 5.2% of them appearing once. The sequences come from CD8+ T cells sorted from PBMCs, collected 10 days after the yellow fever booster vaccination. All receptors come from a man aged 18 to 30 who received the YFV17D yellow fever vaccine. The CDR3 runs from the conserved cysteine through the conserved F or W. The D gene is left open where the match is weak. Clone sizes are given selectively: once, few, many, or a class where the clone is expanded.

abundance	v_gene	j_gene	d_gene	CDR3aa	CDR3nt
few	TRBV25-1	TRBJ2-2	-	CASSPDMNTGELFF	TGTGCCAGCAGTCCGGACATGAACACCGGGGAGCTGTTTTTT
-	TRBV20-1	TRBJ2-1	TRBD2	CSAISLADSYNEQFF	TGCAGTGCCATTAGTCTAGCGGACTCCTACAATGAGCAGTTCTTC
-	TRBV12-3/TRBV12-4	TRBJ1-2	-	CASSLIGGYGYTF	TGTGCCAGCAGTTTGATCGGGGGTTATGGCTACACCTTC
few	TRBV6-2/TRBV6-3	TRBJ1-1	-	CASSWGGGTEAFF	TGTGCCAGCAGCTGGGGGGGAGGTACTGAAGCTTTCTTT
-	TRBV7-2	TRBJ2-7	TRBD2	CASSFGIGGGNEQYF	TGTGCCAGCAGCTTCGGGATCGGGGGGGGCAATGAGCAGTACTTC
few	TRBV27	TRBJ2-7	-	CASSLVDGREQYF	TGTGCCAGCAGTTTGGTGGACGGACGCGAGCAGTACTTC
-	TRBV4-1	TRBJ1-1	-	CASSQERRTGAFF	TGCGCCAGCAGCCAAGAACGGAGGACTGGGGCTTTCTTT
-	TRBV28	TRBJ2-5	-	CASSLFGAGETQYF	TGTGCCAGCAGTTTGTTTGGGGCGGGAGAGACCCAGTACTTC
-	TRBV4-1	TRBJ2-1	-	CASSQGLGSEQFF	TGCGCCAGCAGCCAAGGGCTAGGAAGTGAGCAGTTCTTC
few	TRBV5-4	TRBJ2-7	-	CASSLRTRGDEQYF	TGTGCCAGCAGCTTGAGGACCCGTGGGGATGAGCAGTACTTC
many	TRBV6-5	TRBJ2-5	-	CASTPGVRGQETQYF	TGTGCCAGCACCCCAGGGGTTCGGGGACAAGAGACCCAGTACTTC
few	TRBV6-2/TRBV6-3	TRBJ2-1	-	CASSASLYEQFF	TGTGCCAGCAGTGCGTCATTATATGAGCAGTTCTTC
few	TRBV2	TRBJ2-5	TRBD2	CASLAQRGVQETQYF	TGTGCCAGTCTGGCCCAGCGGGGGGTTCAGGAGACCCAGTACTTC
-	TRBV30	TRBJ1-1	TRBD1	CAWSVWDRETPEAFF	TGTGCCTGGAGTGTATGGGACAGGGAGACTCCTGAAGCTTTCTTT
many	TRBV9	TRBJ2-5	-	CASSEGGGQSETQYF	TGTGCCAGCAGCGAGGGAGGAGGGCAGTCGGAGACCCAGTACTTC
many	TRBV7-8	TRBJ2-5	TRBD2	CASSTTSGGPQETQYF	TGTGCCAGCAGCACGACTAGCGGGGGGCCCCAAGAGACCCAGTACTTC
-	TRBV7-9	TRBJ2-5	-	CASSLAQAIQETQYF	TGTGCCAGCAGCTTAGCGCAGGCAATCCAAGAGACCCAGTACTTC
few	TRBV6-5	TRBJ2-7	TRBD1	CASSYGTDRGYPYEQYF	TGTGCCAGCAGTTACGGGACCGACAGGGGATACCCCTACGAGCAGTACTTC
-	TRBV6-5	TRBJ2-1	TRBD1	CASSPGTGGGNEQFF	TGTGCCAGCAGTCCCGGGACAGGGGGGGGCAATGAGCAGTTCTTC
many	TRBV29-1	TRBJ1-4	-	CSVEGGGEGEKLFF	TGCAGCGTTGAGGGTGGAGGAGAGGGTGAAAAACTGTTTTTT
few	TRBV29-1	TRBJ1-4	-	CSVEIGPEATNEKLFF	TGCAGCGTTGAGATTGGCCCGGAGGCAACTAATGAAAAACTGTTTTTT
few	TRBV7-9	TRBJ2-7	TRBD1	CASSQLPRQGSHF	TGTGCCAGCAGCCAATTGCCGAGACAGGGGAGCCACTTC
-	TRBV4-1	TRBJ1-2	-	CASSQDLGADYGYTF	TGCGCCAGCAGCCAAGACCTGGGCGCGGACTATGGCTACACCTTC